This T cell receptor (beta chain) was identified in a study of T cells after yellow fever vaccination (dated by TCRdb to between 2017 and 2020). General notes on the study: Libraries from fractions with low cell numbers were prepared with the SMART-Seq v4 Ultra Low Input RNA kit. Two healthy male donors, one aged 18 to 29 and one aged 30 to 40 years, made up the cohort. Blood was drawn at multiple timepoints before and after primary and secondary immunization, with bulk PBMC replicates and cell subsets isolated. To follow T-cell clones before and after primary and booster YFV17D yellow fever vaccination, bulk TCR alpha and beta repertoires were sequenced over time.

TCR cDNA was synthesized by 5'RACE template switching, through which a universal primer site and unique molecular identifiers were introduced. Priming for cDNA synthesis came from both the TCR alpha and TCR beta constant segments. Two PCR steps were used to amplify libraries, with sample barcodes and sequencing adapters being added in the second step. Sequencing of the libraries was done on either Illumina HiSeq 2500 (2x100 bp) or NovaSeq (2x150 bp). For the original study's pipeline: MIGEC was used to demultiplex reads and collapse the reads into UMI consensus sequences, and MiXCR was used for V(D)J alignment. Vaccine-responding clonotypes were identified with edgeR using replicate PBMC samples, with FDR below 0.01 and a log2 fold change above 5 up to day 15 being required. Bulk clonotypes were assigned CD4 or CD8 identity according to which sequenced CD4 or CD8 repertoire held them at higher abundance. In-frame beta chains were kept once TCRdb had trimmed the public reads at Q25 with fastp and called clones with MiXCR. A single entry per CDR3 protein holds the most common genes and DNA from its merged rows. The authors' filters were not applied to this entry. A total of a few hundred thousand distinct CDR3 sequences appear in this sample, around 7% of them only once. Approximately 0.84% of the sample rests with the top ten.

The CDR3 runs 15 amino acids, cysteine and phenylalanine included. Only the CDR3 part of the read is kept: 45 bases, read in frame from the first base. CDR1 and CDR2 are drawn from the germline V gene: MDHEN, SYDVKM. V has 4 bases trimmed and J has 3 bases trimmed; junction bases matching no gene number 8. Overall study results and their limits: A small share of clonotypes occurred in both CD4 and CD8 compartments, likely arising from convergent recombination. Computational filtering was required because FACS-sorted repertoires could contain abundant contaminating clonotypes from the bulk population. Only a couple of donors were included in the study, so the extent to which the findings can be generalized is limited. The secondary T-cell response was found to be weaker but faster than the primary response, with a peak reached on day 5 rather than on day 15. After the booster, most of the clones that had expanded following primary vaccination were detected again (just under 97% of CD4 and around 88% of CD8), which suggests that memory was broadly maintained.

The sample holds many counts of this clonotype. No cognate antigen has been identified for it. Base qualities are not at hand, and no much larger clone is one base apart. Reading the label with the study, this specimen's treatment or condition is: live attenuated yellow fever vaccine strain. PBMCs were isolated from peripheral blood using a standard Ficoll-Paque protocol. Dynabeads CD4 and CD8 positive selection kits were used to isolate CD4 and CD8 T-cell fractions. TriZol was used to extract RNA from bulk PBMCs, CD4 and CD8 fractions, and dextramer-positive and dextramer-negative fractions. The sample in question was CD4+ T cells sorted from PBMCs, obtained 15 days after the yellow fever booster vaccination. The receptor chain draws on TRBV28 and TRBJ2-7, and 8 bases in between align with TRBD2. The TCR comes from a man between 25 and 39 years old who received the YFV17D yellow fever vaccine. In nucleotides, the sequence is TGTGCCAGCAGTTCACCCGGGACTAGTTTCTACGAGCAGTACTTC. Its protein product is CASSSPGTSFYEQYF.